This record looks at one TCR beta chain sequence and its context. This clone came up once. What antigen it recognizes has not been identified. The input lacks base qualities; no much larger clone sits a single base away. The data belong to a study of blood T cell repertoires in COVID-19 (dated by TCRdb to about 2020). Regarding the study in general: Collaborator samples came from the United States, Italy and Spain and covered acute and convalescent phases of COVID-19. The sample metadata nearly always contained a de-identified subject ID, COVID-19 status, age in years and sex. The repertoires were released in a freely available public database intended as a resource for research on the immune response to SARS-CoV-2. The material from the prospective study consisted of cDNA or gDNA derived from T cells, B-cell-depleted T cells, or PBMCs. Where available, HLA class I and class II types were obtained from metadata supplied by the sample provider rather than from assay-based typing. Deeply sampled blood TCRbeta repertoires from subjects exposed to, actively infected with, or recovered from COVID-19 were included in the dataset. The samples were drawn from two sources: the first 160 participants of the ongoing ImmuneRACE study, and approximately 1,300 subjects contributed by 6 global collaborators. Study-level results and caveats: The amount of clinical and demographic metadata varied by source and participant and was provided uncurated.

TCRbeta CDR3 regions were amplified from genomic DNA by means of the immunoSEQ Assay, a bias-controlled multiplex PCR. The original methods were these. Within the assay, amplification of reference gene primers was used to estimate how many nucleated cells each sample contained. Sequence reads were collapsed and filtered to measure the absolute abundance of every unique TCRbeta CDR3 rearrangement. Productive Simpson clonality was computed per sample as the square root of Simpson's diversity index over productive rearrangements. The table was pulled from immuneACCESS by TCRdb, which kept in-frame rearrangements only. Such tables lose some clones; where checked, under half of the loss comes from unresolved V genes, and the rest has no known cause. From that table come the V and J calls and clone size; the DNA was used to work out D and trimming. This sample comprises about 56,000 clones, around 80% of them detected only once. The ten largest clones take up approximately 13% of the sample.

Collaborating institutions collected whole blood in K2EDTA tubes following their own protocols. Collaborator samples were shipped for TCRbeta analysis as frozen whole blood, isolated PBMCs, or DNA extracted from either sample type. This receptor was obtained from a woman older than 75 with acute or convalescent COVID-19. Sequenced material: peripheral blood.

The DNA sequence is given as TGTGCCAGCAGCTCCCTTCCCTCAGGGAGGACCACTGAAGCTTTCTTT. Its translation reads: CASSSLPSGRTTEAFF. The V and J segments used are TRBV11-3 and TRBJ1-1; a tentative D call is TRBD1 (5 bases match). V gives up 4 bases and J gives up 4 bases, and the segment between their germline ends measures 19 bases. There are 16 amino acids in the CDR3, from cysteine to phenylalanine inclusive. Left in the record is the CDR3 DNA by itself, 48 bases read in frame from the first base. According to the germline V gene, CDR1 reads SGHNT and CDR2 reads YENEEA. Reference TRBV11-3 and TRBJ1-1 genes cover what lies past the CDR3, so the full variable domain is EAGVVQSPRYKIIEKKQPVAFWCNPISGHNTLYWYLQNLGQGPELLIRYENEEAVDDSQLPKDRFSAERLKGVDSTLKIQPAELGDSAVYLCASSSLPSGRTTEAFFGQGTRLTVV.